This T cell receptor (beta chain) was sequenced for a study of human T cells and chemical hapten exposure (dated by TCRdb to about 2021). Background on the whole study: For sensitization, 2% DPC in acetone was applied to a roughly 2 cm by roughly 2 cm area of upper inner arm skin. Blood samples were taken from patients before sensitization (week 0) and then at 2, 6 and about 24 weeks after DPC sensitization. About 30 alopecia patients provided blood for TCR sequencing at one to four time points (pre-sensitization, 2, 6 and 24 weeks). In alopecia patients, the study followed how the peripheral blood TCR repertoire changed in vivo over primary and secondary sensitization to diphenylcyclopropenone (DPC), a hapten. Libraries were pooled for sequencing, and per-sample TCR yields varied mainly because of small differences in library volumes within the pool. Throughout the approximately 25-week study period, patients were also given weekly therapeutic DPC doses on the scalp. Patch testing was performed on the upper back with Finn chambers containing 0.01% DPC, and the patch tests were scored after 6 days according to International Contact Dermatitis Research Group standards. The patient cohort, mostly female, included alopecia areata with under or over 50% scalp involvement, alopecia totalis and alopecia universalis.

Sample time point, as interpreted from the label and publication: patch test 3, about 24 weeks after DPC sensitization. The sample's treatment or condition, from its label and the paper: therapeutic diphenylcyclopropenone sensitization with weekly scalp DPC. At every patch-test visit, the blood draw took place before the patch test was put on. Patients were considered eligible if aged 18 to 70, diagnosed with alopecia and deemed suitable for DPC therapy, and patients were excluded if pregnant. Unfractionated whole blood was collected in Tempus Blood RNA tubes, and total RNA was extracted from that blood. Library preparation employed RACE. These reads were obtained on a NextSeq 500. During library preparation, unique molecular identifiers were attached to individual cDNA molecules so that TCRs could be counted quantitatively and reproducibly. Each blood RNA sample was used to sequence both TCR alpha and TCR beta chains. In the authors' own workflow: A median of about 87,000 TCRs per sample was observed, with a range of about 20,000 to 750,000. The Decombinator software suite was used to annotate V, J and CDR3 in the TCR reads. To make PS versus PT1 abundance plots, every sample was subsampled to the same number of TCRs (28,000). Expanded TCRs were defined as absent before sensitization and observed at least eight times at the 2-week time point. TCRdb's own reprocessing of the public reads used fastp at Q25 and MiXCR and kept productive beta chains. Duplicate CDR3 protein sequences are folded into a single record with the most common DNA and genes. The V and J calls and clone size are TCRdb's, not the authors'. Counted in this sample were tens of thousands of distinct CDR3 sequences; approximately 13% of them appeared once. Clones ranked in the top ten supply roughly 2.4% of the sample.

To note about this clonotype: Its antigen is currently not known. No per-base quality is available; no much larger clone lies one base away.

Overall study outcomes, separate from this receptor: After repeated subsampling, the strength of the expansion versus patch-test correlation and the threshold at which it became significant changed. No change with DPC sensitization was found in the number of TCRs above 1 in 1000 frequency, and no evidence of global repertoire structure alterations was found. The number of PT1 expanded TCRs positively correlated with patch test score, significant at thresholds 8, 16 and 32 but not 4. Alopecia, a presumed autoimmune disease, was present in all patients, so the immune response of the patients might differ from that of healthy individuals. Significantly more large CDR3 similarity clusters were formed by expanded TCRs than by pre-sensitization or healthy control sets, consistent with antigen-driven responses.

V and J lose 1 base and 5 bases, and a span of 5 bases separates them. From its cysteine to its phenylalanine, the CDR3 spans 12 amino acids. Only the CDR3 portion is preserved as DNA: 36 bases, with reading frame beginning at the first base. Via the germline V gene, CDR1 is SGHTA and CDR2 FQGNSA. Sequenced material: whole blood, taken in connection with sensitization to the hapten diphenylcyclopropenone (DPC). The origin of this receptor is a man younger than 40 with alopecia areata. Some clones in this sample may be carry-over from other donors' samples. The V and J genes are TRBV7-2 and TRBJ1-1, with the identity of the D gene unclear. The CDR3 protein sequence reads: CASSLVLTEAFF. The bases are TGTGCCAGCAGCTTAGTTTTGACTGAAGCTTTCTTT.